The 4 T cell receptor beta chains presented below share a single source sample, sequenced in a study of blood T cell repertoires in COVID-19. Here immunoSEQ multiplex PCR was the method, and the copy in TCRdb shows in-frame clones only, minus some. The data contain just under 60,000 clones, 70% to 80% of them singletons. Specimen: peripheral blood. These receptors were collected from a man older than 75 with acute or convalescent COVID-19.

This clone was picked up one time. The V gene is TRBV6-6, the J gene TRBJ1-2; tentative D call: TRBD1 (6 bases). Germline CDR1 and CDR2: MNHNY and SVGAGI (reference sequence). The CDR3 sequence is 13 residues long. The ends were cut back, 7 bases at V and 4 bases at J, with 13 bases in the middle. The CDR3 region is CASKPQGSYGYTF. The CDR3, as DNA: TGTGCCAGCAAACCCCAGGGGTCCTATGGCTACACCTTC.

This sequence joins TRBV9 and TRBJ2-2, with D possibly matching TRBD1 (6 bases). CDR1 and CDR2 from the germline V gene are SGDLS and YYNGEE. The V end was cut by 0 bases, the J end by 1 base, with 10 bases between. CDR3 length equals 16 residues. The DNA for the CDR3 is TGTGCCAGCAGCGTAGGATCGACAGGGAACACCGGGGAGCTGTTTTTT. Protein product: CASSVGSTGNTGELFF.

V is TRBV5-4 and J is TRBJ2-3, with D tentatively TRBD1 (6 bases). Germline V gene sequence: CDR1 SGHNT, CDR2 YYREEE (reference sequence). V was pared by 0 bases and J by 1 base, with 9 bases between. This CDR3 has 15 amino acids. Here the CDR3 reads CASSLGGPRTDTQYF. The CDR3 nucleotides read TGTGCCAGCAGCTTGGGGGGGCCTCGCACAGATACGCAGTATTTT.

This clone was recorded once. The chain uses TRBV6-1 and TRBJ1-2; D is unclear. The CDR3 runs 15 residues. Trimming left V 1 base short and J 2 bases short, with 11 bases between. In germline, CDR1 is MNHNS, CDR2 SASEGT. The chain's CDR3 is CASSEGSSNNYGYTF. CDR3 in DNA: TGTGCCAGCAGTGAAGGGTCGAGCAACAACTATGGCTACACCTTC.